Presented here are 22 T cell receptor beta chains from one specimen sequenced in a study of early stage breast cancer tumors. Measured with immunoSEQ multiplex PCR; TCRdb has only the in-frame clones, and not every one. The table lists tens of thousands of clones, roughly 81% of them singletons. Sequenced: blood. These receptors all come from a person aged 40 to 50 with breast cancer.

The gene calls are TRBV7-6 and TRBJ2-2, with 10 bases matching TRBD2. Germline-derived CDR1 and CDR2 are SGHVS and FNYEAQ. Trimming took 1 base from V and 6 from J; bases not matched to a gene: 8. The CDR3 spans 17 residues. The CDR3 spells CASSLGAGGPGAGELFF. The CDR3 region has the DNA TGTGCCAGCAGCTTAGGAGCGGGAGGGCCGGGGGCCGGGGAGCTGTTTTTT.

The chain couples TRBV28 to TRBJ2-3, with D possibly TRBD2 on 5 matching bases. Germline values: CDR1 MDHEN, CDR2 SYDVKM. The CDR3 is 15 amino acids. The V gene lost 3 bases and the J gene lost 4 bases, with 14 bases spanning the gap. The CDR3 DNA reads TGTGCCAGCAGTTTCGGAGGATACGGTGCAGATACGCAGTATTTT. Translating gives CASSFGGYGADTQYF.

The chain carries TRBV29-1 and TRBJ2-7; the D gene is possibly TRBD2 (6 bases). The V end lost 4 bases, the J end lost 3 bases, and 10 bases lay between the germline ends. The CDR3 has 12 residues. The V gene's germline CDR1 is SQVTM and CDR2 ANQGSEA. Written as DNA, the CDR3 is TGCAGCGTTGGCGGGGCAGACTACGAGCAGTACTTC. This codes for CSVGGADYEQYF.

V usage is TRBV7-2 and J usage is TRBJ2-7, with 9 bases fitting TRBD2. The V gene's germline CDR1 is SGHTA and CDR2 FQGNSA. The J segment lost 4 bases and the V segment lost 3 bases, leaving 7 bases of the junction unmatched. CDR3 length equals 15 residues. For the CDR3, the DNA is TGTGCCAGCAGCTTTGCAGCGGGAGGAAATTACGAGCAGTACTTC. Its translation: CASSFAAGGNYEQYF.

CDR3 protein: CASSHKTSDQETQYF. In DNA, the CDR3 is TGCGCCAGCAGCCATAAAACTAGCGATCAAGAGACCCAGTACTTC. This chain links TRBV4-1 with TRBJ2-5; 7 bases line up with TRBD2. Germline V lookup: CDR1 MGHRA, CDR2 YSYEKL. The V segment lost 3 bases and the J segment 2 bases; nucleotides outside the gene matches: 6. The CDR3 is made up of 15 amino acids.

This chain links TRBV18 with TRBJ1-5; 7 bases line up with TRBD1. After removal of 1 base from V and 7 bases from J, the junction contained 7 bases not matched to a gene. Germline CDR1 KGHSH, CDR2 LQKENI. This CDR3 spans 15 amino acids. The CDR3 loop is CASSPQGAGYQPQHF. The CDR3 DNA reads TGTGCCAGCTCACCACAGGGGGCGGGATACCAGCCCCAGCATTTT.

The V call is TRBV19, the J call TRBJ1-5, with 8 bases matching TRBD1. The ends lost 5 bases at V and 5 bases at J; junction bases unmatched: 8. The CDR3 has 15 residues. Per germline, CDR1 LNHDA and CDR2 SQIVND (reference sequence). CDR3 sequence: CASSLRQGSYQPQHF. The CDR3, as DNA: TGTGCCAGTAGTTTACGACAGGGGAGTTATCAGCCCCAGCATTTT.

J is TRBJ1-1 and V is TRBV27; no clear D gene. The CDR3 has 15 residues. In germline, CDR1 is MNHEY, CDR2 SMNVEV (reference sequence). V lost 3 bases, J lost 0 bases, and 11 bases lay in between. Written as DNA, the CDR3 is TGTGCCAGCAGTTTCCGACCCGGTCTGAACACTGAAGCTTTCTTT. Encoded protein: CASSFRPGLNTEAFF.

This chain uses TRBV7-8 with TRBJ2-2; 9 bases are a match to TRBD1. The length of the CDR3 is 16 residues. Germline V lookup: CDR1 SGHVS, CDR2 FQNEAQ. V was clipped by 0 bases and J by 6 bases; unmatched bases: 5. The CDR3 bases are TGTGCCAGCAGCTTAGCCCGGGACAGGGCGTCCGGGGAGCTGTTTTTT. The encoded protein is CASSLARDRASGELFF.

The CDR3 loop reads CASKELLYEKLFF. CDR3 in DNA: TGTGCCAGCAAGGAACTTCTCTATGAAAAACTGTTTTTT. This rearrangement joins TRBV6-1 to TRBJ1-4; no firm D call. CDR1 and CDR2 from the germline V gene are MNHNS and SASEGT. The V gene lost 7 bases and the J gene lost 6 bases, with 12 bases spanning the gap. There are 13 residues in the CDR3.

A word on this clone: Different DNA sequences within this sample yield the same CDR3. V and J are TRBV5-1 and TRBJ1-2; D is perhaps TRBD1 (5 bases). Trimming removed 5 bases from V and 4 bases from J, with 9 bases in between. Germline CDR1 SGHRS, CDR2 YFSETQ. CDR3 length: 12 residues. The CDR3 loop reads CASRRQSYGYTF. The CDR3 DNA follows: TGCGCCAGCAGAAGACAGTCCTATGGCTACACCTTC.

The chain uses TRBV28 and TRBJ2-2, with 7 positions matching TRBD1. Germline CDR1 and CDR2: MDHEN and SYDVKM. This CDR3 comprises 18 residues. V lost 4 bases and J lost 1; bases outside the gene matches: 12. The CDR3 here is CASSSPPFGTENTGELFF. CDR3 DNA: TGTGCCAGCAGTTCCCCCCCCTTTGGGACAGAGAACACCGGGGAGCTGTTTTTT.

The J gene is TRBJ2-6, the V gene TRBV11-3; 9 bases are a match to TRBD1. This CDR3 contains 19 residues. J lost 4 bases, V lost 5 bases, and 15 bases had no gene match. In germline, CDR1 is SGHNT, CDR2 YENEEA. This chain's CDR3 is CASSIGTGRAPGGANVLTF. In nucleotides, the CDR3 is TGTGCCAGCAGCATCGGGACAGGGCGAGCCCCTGGCGGGGCCAACGTCCTGACTTTC.

The chain is built from TRBV5-4 and TRBJ1-1; the D is unclear. V was clipped by 3 bases and J by 5 bases, with 14 bases between them. Germline CDR1 and CDR2: SGHNT and YYREEE (reference sequence). The CDR3 spans 14 residues. The CDR3 region is CASSSPLRGTEAFF. The DNA of the CDR3 is TGTGCCAGCAGCTCTCCCCTTCGAGGGACTGAAGCTTTCTTT.

The chain combines TRBV10-3 with TRBJ2-2, with a possible D match to TRBD1 (5 bases). V was clipped by 6 bases and J by 1 base, with 6 bases between them. This CDR3 is 13 amino acids long. In germline, CDR1 is ENHRY, CDR2 SYGVKD. The CDR3 sequence: CAIRQGNTGELFF. In DNA, the CDR3 is TGTGCCATCAGGCAGGGGAACACCGGGGAGCTGTTTTTT.

This chain joins TRBV20-1 and TRBJ2-5, with unresolved D. CDR1 DFQATT and CDR2 SNEGSKA come from the germline V gene (reference sequence). This CDR3 is built from 11 residues. The V gene lost 4 bases and the J gene lost 5 bases, with 8 bases spanning the gap. The CDR3 protein is CSATFRETQYF. For the CDR3, the DNA is TGCAGTGCTACATTCAGGGAGACCCAGTACTTC.

The chain recombines TRBV19 with TRBJ2-1, with TRBD1 as a possible D gene (6 bases). Germline V gives CDR1 LNHDA, CDR2 SQIVND (reference sequence). Trimming stripped 6 bases from V and 6 bases from J, with 9 bases between. This CDR3 is built from 12 residues. CDR3 amino acids: CASRDSFNEQFF. The CDR3 DNA reads as TGTGCCAGTAGGGACAGTTTCAATGAGCAGTTCTTC.

This clone has just a few counts. The chain links TRBV6-1 to TRBJ2-7; TRBD2 is a possible D gene (6 bases). Germline V gene lookup returns CDR1 MNHNS and CDR2 SASEGT. The CDR3 spans 15 residues. Between the trimmed V and J ends, which lost 5 bases and 3 bases, there was a span of 17 bases. The chain's CDR3 is CASSPTGTSRYEQYF. In DNA, the CDR3 is TGTGCCAGCAGTCCTACCGGGACTTCCCGCTACGAGCAGTACTTC.

The CDR3 region is CASSFQGTSGNTIYF. The CDR3 bases are TGTGCCAGCAGCTTCCAGGGAACCTCTGGAAACACCATATATTTT. V and J are TRBV7-9 and TRBJ1-3; D is possibly TRBD1 (5 bases). Trimming removed 3 bases from V and 0 bases from J, with 9 bases in between. This CDR3 spans 15 amino acids. Germline V gives CDR1 SEHNR, CDR2 FQNEAQ (reference sequence).

J is TRBJ2-4 and V is TRBV19; TRBD1 aligns across 8 bases. The CDR3 contains 13 residues. Germline V gene sequence: CDR1 LNHDA, CDR2 SQIVND (reference sequence). V was pared by 8 bases and J by 6 bases, with 6 bases of the junction left unmatched. The CDR3 protein is CASAGTGGNIQYF. The CDR3, as DNA: TGTGCCAGTGCCGGGACAGGAGGAAACATTCAGTACTTC.

V is TRBV27 and J is TRBJ1-5, with D perhaps TRBD1 (5 bases). From germline, CDR1 is MNHEY and CDR2 SMNVEV (reference sequence). The germline V and J ends were trimmed by 0 bases and 0 bases, with 18 bases remaining between them. This CDR3 is 19 amino acids long. CDR3 in DNA: TGTGCCAGCAGTTTATCTCTTTTGTTGGGGCGGGGTAGCAATCAGCCCCAGCATTTT. Translating it yields CASSLSLLLGRGSNQPQHF.

The rearrangement joins TRBV6-5 to TRBJ2-5; tentative D call: TRBD1 (7 bases). Trimming left V 0 bases short and J 0 bases short, with 11 bases between. The CDR3 extends over 16 amino acids. The germline gives CDR1 MNHEY, CDR2 SVGAGI. CDR3 coding DNA: TGTGCCAGCAGTTACTCTGCAGGGGGGTACCAAGAGACCCAGTACTTC. Protein product: CASSYSAGGYQETQYF.